The entry below describes one T cell receptor beta chain. Antigen unknown. The V end lost 0 bases, the J end lost 4 bases, and 16 bases lay between the germline ends. The CDR3 is made up of 17 amino acids. Germline assignment: CDR1 SGHTA and CDR2 FQGNSA. This sample is part of a study of shared clonotypes between healthy human individuals. Study-wide findings and caveats: The study generally estimated greater richness for naive than memory subsets.

The input for sorted-subset replicate PCRs was about 0.2 ug DNA, some 28,000 T cell genomes. The table came from immunoSEQ multiplex PCR; TCRdb's copy has only in-frame clones and leaves some out. The repertoire includes some 1,100,000 clones, approximately 80% of them detected once, and 0.5% to 0.6% sits in the top ten. The rearrangement links TRBV7-2 to TRBJ2-1; weak D call: TRBD2 (7 bases). The origin of this receptor is a man aged 18 to 29 in good health. Some clones in this sample may be carry-over from other donors' samples. Sequencing was done on a sample of memory CD4+ T cells from PBMCs. Subset of the sample: CD45RA-negative fraction. For the CDR3, the DNA is TGTGCCAGCAGCTTAGCTTCACGGGGGGCATCTTACAATGAGCAGTTCTTC. This codes for CASSLASRGASYNEQFF.